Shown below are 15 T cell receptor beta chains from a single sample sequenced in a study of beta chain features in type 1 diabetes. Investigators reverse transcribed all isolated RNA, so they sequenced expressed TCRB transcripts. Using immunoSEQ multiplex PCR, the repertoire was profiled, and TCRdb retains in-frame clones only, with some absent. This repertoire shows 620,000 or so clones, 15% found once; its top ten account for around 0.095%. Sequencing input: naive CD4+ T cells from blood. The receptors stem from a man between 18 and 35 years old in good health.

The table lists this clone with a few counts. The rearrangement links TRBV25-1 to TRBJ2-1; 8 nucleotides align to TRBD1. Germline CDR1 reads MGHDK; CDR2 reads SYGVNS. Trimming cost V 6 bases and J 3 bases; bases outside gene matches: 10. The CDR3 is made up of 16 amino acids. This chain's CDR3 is CASRPDRGGFYNEQFF. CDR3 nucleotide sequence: TGTGCCAGCAGACCAGACAGGGGTGGATTCTACAATGAGCAGTTCTTC. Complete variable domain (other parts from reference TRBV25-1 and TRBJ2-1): EADIYQTPRYLVIGTGKKITLECSQTMGHDKMYWYQQDPGMELHLIHYSYGVNSTEKGDLSSESTVSRIRTEHFPLTLESARPSHTSQYLCASRPDRGGFYNEQFFGPGTRLTVL.

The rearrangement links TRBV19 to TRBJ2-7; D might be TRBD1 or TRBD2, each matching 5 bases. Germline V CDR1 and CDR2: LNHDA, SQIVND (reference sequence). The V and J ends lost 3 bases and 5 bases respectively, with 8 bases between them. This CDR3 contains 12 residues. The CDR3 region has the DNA TGTGCCAGTAGTATGTGGGGGAACGAGCAGTACTTC. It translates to CASSMWGNEQYF. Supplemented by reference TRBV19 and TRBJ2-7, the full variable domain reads DGGITQSPKYLFRKEGQNVTLSCEQNLNHDAMYWYRQDPGQGLRLIYYSQIVNDFQKGDIAEGYSVSREKKESFPLTVTSAQKNPTAFYLCASSMWGNEQYFGPGTRLTVT.

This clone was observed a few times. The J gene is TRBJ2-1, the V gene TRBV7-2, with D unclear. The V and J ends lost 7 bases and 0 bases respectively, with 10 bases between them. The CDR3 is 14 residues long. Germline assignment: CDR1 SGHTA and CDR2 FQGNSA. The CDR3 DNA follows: TGTGCCAGCACCCAACAGCACTCCTACAATGAGCAGTTCTTC. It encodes CASTQQHSYNEQFF.

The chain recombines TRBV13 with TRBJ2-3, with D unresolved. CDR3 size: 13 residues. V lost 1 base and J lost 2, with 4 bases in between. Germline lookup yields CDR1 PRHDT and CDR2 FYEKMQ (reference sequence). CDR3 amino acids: CASSLANTDTQYF. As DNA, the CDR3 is TGTGCCAGCAGCTTAGCGAACACAGATACGCAGTATTTT.

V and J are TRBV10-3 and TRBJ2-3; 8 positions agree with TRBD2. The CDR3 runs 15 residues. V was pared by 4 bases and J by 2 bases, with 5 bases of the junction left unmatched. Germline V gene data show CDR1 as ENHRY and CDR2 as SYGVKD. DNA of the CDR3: TGTGCCATCAGTGGAGTAGCGGGGCCCACAGATACGCAGTATTTT. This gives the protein CAISGVAGPTDTQYF.

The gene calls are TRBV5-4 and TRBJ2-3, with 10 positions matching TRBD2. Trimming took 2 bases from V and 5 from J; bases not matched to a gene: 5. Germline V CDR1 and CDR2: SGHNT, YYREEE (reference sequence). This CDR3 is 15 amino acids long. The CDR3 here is CASSFGLAGVDTQYF. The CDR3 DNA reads TGTGCCAGCAGCTTTGGTCTAGCGGGAGTAGATACGCAGTATTTT.

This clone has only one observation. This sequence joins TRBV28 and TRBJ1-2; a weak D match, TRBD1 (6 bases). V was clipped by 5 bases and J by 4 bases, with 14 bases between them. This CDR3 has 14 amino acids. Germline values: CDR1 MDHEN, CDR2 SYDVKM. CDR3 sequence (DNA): TGTGCCAGCAGTCAAGTACAGGGCTTCTATGGCTACACCTTC. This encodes CASSQVQGFYGYTF.

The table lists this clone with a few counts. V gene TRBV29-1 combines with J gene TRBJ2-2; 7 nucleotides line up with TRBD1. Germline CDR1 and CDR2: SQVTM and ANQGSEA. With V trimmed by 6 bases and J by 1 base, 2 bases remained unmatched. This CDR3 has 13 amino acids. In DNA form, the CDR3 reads TGCAGCGTGGACAGGCTGAACACCGGGGAGCTGTTTTTT. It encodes CSVDRLNTGELFF.

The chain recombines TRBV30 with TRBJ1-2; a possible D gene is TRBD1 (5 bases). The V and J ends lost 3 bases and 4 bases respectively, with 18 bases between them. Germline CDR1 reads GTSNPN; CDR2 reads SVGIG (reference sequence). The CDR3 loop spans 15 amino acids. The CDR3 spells CAWSRAGMEPYGYTF. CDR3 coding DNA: TGTGCCTGGAGCAGGGCAGGGATGGAGCCCTATGGCTACACCTTC.

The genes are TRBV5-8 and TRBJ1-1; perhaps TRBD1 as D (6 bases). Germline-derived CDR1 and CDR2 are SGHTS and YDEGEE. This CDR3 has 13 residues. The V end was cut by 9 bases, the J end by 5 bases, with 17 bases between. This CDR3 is CAITGRRATEAFF. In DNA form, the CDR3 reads TGTGCCATTACAGGGCGACGGGCTACTGAAGCTTTCTTT. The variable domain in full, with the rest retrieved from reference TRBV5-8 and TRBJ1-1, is EAGVTQSPTHLIKTRGQQATLRCSPISGHTSVYWYQQALGLGLQFLLWYDEGEERNRGNFPPRFSGRQFPNYSSELNVNALELEDSALYLCAITGRRATEAFFGQGTRLTVV.

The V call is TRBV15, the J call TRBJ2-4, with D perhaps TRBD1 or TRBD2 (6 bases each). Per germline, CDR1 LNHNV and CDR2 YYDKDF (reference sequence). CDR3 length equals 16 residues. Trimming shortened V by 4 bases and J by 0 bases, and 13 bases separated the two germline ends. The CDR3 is CATSTRRGLAKNIQYF. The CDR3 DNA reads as TGTGCCACCAGCACTCGACGGGGGCTAGCCAAAAACATTCAGTACTTC. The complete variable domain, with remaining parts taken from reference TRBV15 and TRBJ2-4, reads DAMVIQNPRYQVTQFGKPVTLSCSQTLNHNVMYWYQQKSSQAPKLLFHYYDKDFNNEADTPDNFQSRRPNTSFCFLDIRSPGLGDTAMYLCATSTRRGLAKNIQYFGAGTRLSVL.

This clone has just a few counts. CDR3 sequence reads: CASSPGWRANEKLFF. The CDR3 DNA sequence: TGTGCCAGCAGCCCGGGATGGAGGGCTAATGAAAAACTGTTTTTT. The chain links TRBV7-2 to TRBJ1-4; D not resolved. Germline CDR1 reads SGHTA; CDR2 reads FQGNSA. V was cut by 5 bases and J by 3 bases, with 13 bases left in between. This CDR3 is built from 15 residues.

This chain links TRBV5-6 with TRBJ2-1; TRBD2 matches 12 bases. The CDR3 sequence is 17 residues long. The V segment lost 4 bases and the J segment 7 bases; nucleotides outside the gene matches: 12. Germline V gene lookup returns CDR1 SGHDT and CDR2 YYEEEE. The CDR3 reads CASSPPGLAGFGNEQFF. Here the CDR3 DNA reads TGTGCCAGCAGCCCACCTGGACTAGCGGGGTTTGGGAATGAGCAGTTCTTC.

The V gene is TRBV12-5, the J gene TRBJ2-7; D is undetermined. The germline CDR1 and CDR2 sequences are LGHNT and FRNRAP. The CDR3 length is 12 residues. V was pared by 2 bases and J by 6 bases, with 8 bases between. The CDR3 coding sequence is TGTGCTAGTGGTTTGAGCAAGGGCGAGCAGTACTTC. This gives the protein CASGLSKGEQYF.

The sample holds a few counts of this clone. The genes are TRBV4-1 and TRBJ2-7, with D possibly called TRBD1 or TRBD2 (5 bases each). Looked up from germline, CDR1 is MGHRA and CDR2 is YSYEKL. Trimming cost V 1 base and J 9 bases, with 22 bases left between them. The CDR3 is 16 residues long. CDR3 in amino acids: CASSQVDGYSPGTQYF. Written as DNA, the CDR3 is TGCGCCAGCAGCCAAGTTGACGGATACAGCCCCGGGACGCAGTACTTC.